A single sample gave rise to the 7 T cell receptor beta chains below, sequenced in a study of monozygotic twins with inflammatory bowel disease. TCRdb re-called the 5' RACE reads; every CDR3 protein appears as one record, without DNA. The table for this sample gives some 330,000 distinct CDR3 sequences. The material sequenced was blood. The receptors here all came from a human donor with ulcerative colitis or Crohn's disease, or a healthy co-twin of an affected twin (not recorded which).

The chain couples TRBV6-2 or TRBV6-3 to TRBJ2-1; there is no DNA to check the TCRdb D call of TRBD1. Germline CDR1 and CDR2: MNHEY and SVGEGT. CDR3 length: 13 amino acids. Here the CDR3 reads CASERQSYNEQFF.

The V and J genes are TRBV19 and TRBJ2-7; TCRdb returns TRBD1, unconfirmable since there is no DNA. The CDR3 consists of 14 residues. Germline V gene sequence: CDR1 LNHDA, CDR2 SQIVND (reference sequence). Here the CDR3 reads CASSDRDRAYEQYF.

This CDR3 reads CSASPGAYEQYF. The chain recombines TRBV20-1 with TRBJ2-7; TCRdb picks TRBD1, but there is no DNA to check that call. CDR1 and CDR2 from the germline V gene are DFQATT and SNEGSKA (reference sequence). The CDR3 contains 12 residues.

The V gene is TRBV24-1, the J gene TRBJ1-5. CDR1 is KGHDR, CDR2 SFDVKD, per germline. The CDR3 runs 15 residues. The CDR3 here is CATSAARPGHQPQHF.

This sequence joins TRBV9 and TRBJ2-1; the D call from TCRdb, TRBD1, cannot be confirmed without DNA. Germline V gene data show CDR1 as SGDLS and CDR2 as YYNGEE. The CDR3 sequence is 15 residues long. The CDR3: CASSVGQGADNEQFF.

V gene TRBV19 combines with J gene TRBJ1-1. The CDR3 sequence is 14 residues long. CDR1 LNHDA and CDR2 SQIVND come from the germline V gene (reference sequence). This chain's CDR3 is CASSISGGGTEAFF.

The genes are TRBV5-1 and TRBJ2-5; TCRdb gives TRBD1 as the D gene, but with no DNA this cannot be confirmed. The CDR3 has 14 residues. The V gene's germline CDR1 is SGHRS and CDR2 YFSETQ. The chain's CDR3 is CASSLGQGKETQYF.